The clone carrying this T cell receptor (beta chain) has more than one count but fewer than ten. These data come from a study of immune reconstitution after stem cell transplant in scleroderma. A single record per CDR3 protein comes from TCRdb applying MiXCR to the RT-PCR reads. The repertoire consists of roughly 5,000 distinct CDR3 sequences, with around 8.5% occurring once and the leading ten covering 4% to 5%. Trimming removed 4 bases at V and 5 bases at J, with 21 bases between. CDR1 and CDR2 (germline): SGHNT, YYREEE (reference sequence). The CDR3 runs 16 residues. The chain recombines TRBV5-4 with TRBJ1-2; D possibly corresponds to TRBD1 (5 bases). Specimen collection occurred before or after autologous hematopoietic stem cell transplantation (not recorded which). The source is a male donor with systemic sclerosis. The CDR3 sequence is CASSPPGAAGLYGYTF. The CDR3 DNA reads TGTGCCAGCAGCCCACCCGGGGCAGCCGGCCTTTATGGCTACACCTTC.